Here is one TCR beta chain with its context. Its target is unknown. Collected material from alopecia areata patients comprised lesional scalp punch biopsies and peripheral blood. The sample originates from a study of CD8+ T cells in alopecia areata. About the study: The protocol delivered tofacitinib for 6 to 18 months, then withdrew it for 6 months.

Study-level findings and limits: Shared TCR sequences were less clear between patients than in mice, possibly partly from HLA diversity.

The CDR3 extends over 10 amino acids. V was cut by 5 bases and J by 6 bases, with 2 bases left in between. Germline values: CDR1 SGHAT, CDR2 FQNNGV. cDNA serving as the sequencing template came from extracted, reverse transcribed RNA. Profiling relied on immunoSEQ multiplex PCR, and the TCRdb table lists in-frame clones only, not all of them. The sample has roughly 150,000 clones; approximately 45% are singletons. This TCR was recovered from a human donor with alopecia areata. Sequencing was done on a sample of CD4+ T cells sorted from blood. The rearrangement uses TRBV11-2 and TRBJ2-1; no definite D call. Here the CDR3 reads CASSPNEQFF. In DNA, the CDR3 is TGTGCCAGCAGCCCCAATGAGCAGTTCTTC.